Described below is a single T cell receptor (beta chain) sequence and its context. This entry belongs to a study of cytomegalovirus exposure and HLA in healthy donors. Primers for the PCR totalled 60 Vbeta and 13 Jbeta. Assay: immunoSEQ multiplex PCR; the TCRdb copy retains only in-frame clones and omits some. The sample has more than 150,000 clones, about 90% seen once; the top ten hold 0.2% to 0.3%. With V trimmed by 0 bases and J by 7 bases, 3 bases remained unmatched. CDR1 is SGHRS and CDR2 is YFSETQ in the germline V gene. This CDR3 has 15 residues. The chain combines TRBV5-1 with TRBJ2-2; 10 nucleotides line up with TRBD1. The sequencing input was PBMCs. The sequence came from a girl under three years old in good health and CMV-seronegative. The CDR3 spells CASSLGQGAFGELFF. The CDR3 DNA sequence: TGCGCCAGCAGCTTGGGACAGGGGGCTTTCGGGGAGCTGTTTTTT.